This is a list of T cell receptor beta chains from one sample in a study of T cell changes during pregnancy in multiple sclerosis. The protocol was immunoSEQ multiplex PCR, while the TCRdb copy is restricted to in-frame clones and leaves out a portion. The sample records fewer than 70,000 clones, about nine tenths being singletons. Source: peripheral blood, taken in the second trimester of pregnancy. Source of these receptors: a female donor with multiple sclerosis, enrolled in a pregnancy study. The CDR3 runs from the conserved cysteine through the conserved F or W. Fields, in order: clone size, J gene, V gene, D gene, CDR3 DNA, CDR3 protein. The D gene is left open where the match is weak. Where a row states a size, it is once, few, many or the class of an expanded clone; other rows omit it.

-	TRBJ1-1	TRBV6-4	-	TGTGCCAGCAGTGACTCGGCGGGAGGGGGGGCCACTGAAGCTTTCTTT	CASSDSAGGGATEAFF
-	TRBJ2-4	TRBV5-6	-	TGTGCCAGCAGCTTGGAGGCGGGACTGGGCATTCAGTACTTC	CASSLEAGLGIQYF
-	TRBJ2-1	TRBV5-8	TRBD2	TGTGCCAGCACCTCGGGACTAACGGTCTACAATGAGCAGTTCTTC	CASTSGLTVYNEQFF
-	TRBJ2-7	TRBV5-4	TRBD2	TGTGCCAGCAGCTCCCGATCGTGGCGGGAGAAAGCCTACGAGCAGTACTTC	CASSSRSWREKAYEQYF
-	TRBJ1-1	TRBV5-1	-	TGCGCCAGCAGCTTGGGGGCAGGGATTAACACTGAAGCTTTCTTT	CASSLGAGINTEAFF
-	TRBJ2-7	TRBV5-5	TRBD1	TGTGCCAGCAGCTTTGGTACAAAGGGGGCTTACGAGCAGTACTTC	CASSFGTKGAYEQYF
-	TRBJ2-4	TRBV30	-	TGTGCCTGGACTACCGGGGCCAAAAACATTCAGTACTTC	CAWTTGAKNIQYF
-	TRBJ1-1	TRBV11-2	TRBD1	TGTGCCAGCAGCTCCCGGGACAGGGGCGCTGAAGCTTTCTTT	CASSSRDRGAEAFF
once	TRBJ2-3	TRBV7-3	-	TGTGCCAGCAGTGACGGCGGCGCCCTCACAGATACGCAGTATTTT	CASSDGGALTDTQYF
once	TRBJ2-1	TRBV2	TRBD2	TGTGCCAGCAGTGACGCCGGACTAGCGGTAATCTTC	CASSDAGLAVIF
-	TRBJ2-3	TRBV7-2	TRBD1	TGTGCCAGCAGCTTAGGCAAGAGGGGGCATATCGACACAGATACGCAGTATTTT	CASSLGKRGHIDTDTQYF
-	TRBJ2-7	TRBV5-1	TRBD2	TGCGCCAGCAGCTTGGGGGCTAGCGGGAGCTACGAGCAGTACTTC	CASSLGASGSYEQYF
-	TRBJ2-1	TRBV2	TRBD2	TGTGCCAGCGGAAGCCATCTAGCGGGAGTTGATAATGAGCAGTTCTTC	CASGSHLAGVDNEQFF
once	TRBJ1-1	TRBV10-3	-	TGTGCCATCAGTGACTCGGACACGGTGAACACTGAAGCTTTCTTT	CAISDSDTVNTEAFF
-	TRBJ2-5	TRBV5-4	TRBD2	TGTGCCAGCAAACCGACCGGGCTAGCGGGCCAAGAGACCCAGTACTTC	CASKPTGLAGQETQYF
-	TRBJ1-5	TRBV7-9	TRBD1	TGTGCCAGCAGCTCGTCCCGGGACAGGGACGGCAAGCCCCAGCATTTT	CASSSSRDRDGKPQHF
-	TRBJ2-7	TRBV2	-	TGTGCCAGCAAGGGAGTCAAGGGTTCCTACGAGCAGTACTTC	CASKGVKGSYEQYF
-	TRBJ2-5	TRBV29-1	TRBD2	TGCAGCGTTGAATCCGGGGGGGGAGAGACCCAGTACTTC	CSVESGGGETQYF
-	TRBJ1-2	TRBV28	TRBD1	TGTGCCAGCAGTTTATCCTACTTGACAGGGAGGGGCTACACCTTC	CASSLSYLTGRGYTF
-	TRBJ2-7	TRBV5-4	TRBD2	TGTGCCAGCAGACACTTTACGGGGGGCTCCTACGAGCAGTACTTC	CASRHFTGGSYEQYF
-	TRBJ2-3	TRBV5-8	TRBD1	TGTGCCAGCAGCTACGGGACAGGGAGCACAGATACGCAGTATTTT	CASSYGTGSTDTQYF